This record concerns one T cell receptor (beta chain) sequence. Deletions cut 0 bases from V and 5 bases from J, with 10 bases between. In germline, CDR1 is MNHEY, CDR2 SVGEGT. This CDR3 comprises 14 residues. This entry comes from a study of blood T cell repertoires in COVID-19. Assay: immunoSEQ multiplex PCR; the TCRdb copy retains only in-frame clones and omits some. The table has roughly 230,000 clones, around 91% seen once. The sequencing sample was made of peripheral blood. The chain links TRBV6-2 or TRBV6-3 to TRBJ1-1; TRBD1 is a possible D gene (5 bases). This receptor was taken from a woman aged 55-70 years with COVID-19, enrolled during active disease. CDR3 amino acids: CASSYSPGITEAFF. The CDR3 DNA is TGTGCCAGCAGTTACTCGCCAGGGATAACTGAAGCTTTCTTT.